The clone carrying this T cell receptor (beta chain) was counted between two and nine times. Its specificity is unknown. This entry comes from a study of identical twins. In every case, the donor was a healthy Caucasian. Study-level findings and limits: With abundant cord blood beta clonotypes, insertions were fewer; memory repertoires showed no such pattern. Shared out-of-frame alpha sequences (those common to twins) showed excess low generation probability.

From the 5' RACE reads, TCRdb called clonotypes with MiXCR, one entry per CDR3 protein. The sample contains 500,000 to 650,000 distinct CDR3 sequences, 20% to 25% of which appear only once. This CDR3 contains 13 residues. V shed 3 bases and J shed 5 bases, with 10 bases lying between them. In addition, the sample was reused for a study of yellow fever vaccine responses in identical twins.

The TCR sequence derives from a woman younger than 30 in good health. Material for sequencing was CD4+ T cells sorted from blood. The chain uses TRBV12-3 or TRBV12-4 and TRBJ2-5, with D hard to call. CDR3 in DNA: TGTGCCAGCAGTTTCCCCCCAGATGAGACCCAGTACTTC. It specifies CASSFPPDETQYF.